The clone carrying this TCR beta chain was counted between two and nine times. Its antigen remains unknown. These data are taken from a study of lymphopenia after photon versus proton radiotherapy. CDR3 size: 16 residues. V lost 3 bases to trimming and J lost 1 base, with 12 bases between them. CDR1 and CDR2 (germline): SNHLY, FYNNEI. Findings and limits, study-wide: After lymphocyte nadir, photon-treated repertoires showed oligoclonal expansion, especially CD8+ Temra.

Produced via immunoSEQ multiplex PCR; TCRdb's table is partial and in-frame only. Of 40,000 to 45,000 clones listed, around 86% are singletons. Sequenced material: peripheral blood, taken from a patient treated with proton-based radiotherapy. This clonotype was obtained from a woman in her 70s with pancreatic cancer. The chain carries TRBV2 and TRBJ2-2; possibly TRBD2 for D (6 bases). The CDR3 region has the DNA TGTGCCAGCAGTGACGATTTGCGGGGGAACACCGGGGAGCTGTTTTTT. It specifies CASSDDLRGNTGELFF. The full variable domain, in which reference TRBV2 and TRBJ2-2 provide the parts outside the CDR3, is EPEVTQTPSHQVTQMGQEVILRCVPISNHLYFYWYRQILGQKVEFLVSFYNNEISEKSEIFDDQFSVERPDGSNFTLKIRSTKLEDSAMYFCASSDDLRGNTGELFFGEGSRLTVL.